The 29 T cell receptor beta chains below all came from one sample that was sequenced in a study of vaccination and CD4 T cells after COVID-19. As for time point: late sampling 161 to 241 days after vaccination in three convalescent patients. The treatment is: approximately 9-day PBMC culture with coronavirus spike peptide pools or control peptides (ViraFEST assay). Once obtained from cultured CD4+ T cells, the DNA was sequenced using the Oncomine TCR Beta short-read assay. Each CDR3 protein gets one entry after TCRdb re-called the PCR reads with MiXCR. Of more than 25,000 distinct CDR3 sequences in the sample, roughly 34% are singletons; the top ten hold around 3.4%. Their antigens are not known. Sequenced material: CD4+ T cells from blood, cultured in vitro, taken about 7 months after SARS-CoV-2 vaccination. These receptors all stem from a human donor who had recovered from COVID-19.

V usage is TRBV6-1 and J usage is TRBJ2-1; the match to TRBD1 covers 7 bases. Germline values: CDR1 MNHNS, CDR2 SASEGT. V shed 3 bases and J 3 bases; nucleotides not matched to a gene: 5. The CDR3 length is 15 residues. CDR3 sequence (DNA): TGTGCCAGCAGTGACGGACAGGCCCTCTACAATGAGCAGTTCTTC. Translated: CASSDGQALYNEQFF.

A few counts support this clonotype. The V and J genes are TRBV28 and TRBJ1-5; 7 bases map to TRBD1. CDR1 and CDR2 (germline): MDHEN, SYDVKM. V shed 7 bases and J 11 bases; nucleotides not matched to a gene: 17. The CDR3 is made up of 15 amino acids. DNA of the CDR3: TGTGCCAGCACCCTCTGGGACAGAACGTTGGGCGCCCAGCATTTT. Translated: CASTLWDRTLGAQHF.

This chain joins TRBV20-1 and TRBJ1-2, with D hard to call. V was cut by 5 bases and J by 8 bases, with 18 bases left in between. Germline CDR1 and CDR2: DFQATT and SNEGSKA (reference sequence). The CDR3 loop spans 13 amino acids. In DNA form, the CDR3 reads TGCAGTGCTTCCCGTCAACAGCTCAGAGGCTACACCTTC. Translated, it gives CSASRQQLRGYTF.

The V gene is TRBV6-2 or TRBV6-3, the J gene TRBJ2-7; D could derive from TRBD1 or TRBD2 (5 bases each). V was clipped by 2 bases and J by 2 bases, with 7 bases between them. The length of the CDR3 is 13 residues. Germline V CDR1 and CDR2: MNHEY, SVGEGT. The CDR3 reads CASSYGTTYEQYF. The CDR3 DNA sequence: TGTGCCAGCAGTTACGGGACGACCTACGAGCAGTACTTC.

The chain employs TRBV20-1 and TRBJ2-3; TRBD2 aligns across 9 bases. The CDR3 length is 18 residues. V dropped 1 base and J dropped 2; count of bases not matched to a gene: 13. The germline V gene has CDR1 DFQATT and CDR2 SNEGSKA (reference sequence). The CDR3 is CSARVLSVREGPTDTQYF. CDR3 DNA: TGCAGTGCTAGAGTCTTATCGGTGCGGGAGGGCCCCACAGATACGCAGTATTTT.

This clonotype was picked up a small number of times. This chain joins TRBV7-6 and TRBJ2-7; the match to TRBD2 covers 8 bases. V dropped 1 base and J dropped 4; count of bases not matched to a gene: 6. The CDR3 spans 15 residues. The germline V gene has CDR1 SGHVS and CDR2 FNYEAQ. The DNA of the CDR3 is TGTGCCAGCAGCTTAGGACAGCGGGAGCTTTACGAGCAGTACTTC. Protein: CASSLGQRELYEQYF.

This clonotype has only a few counts. V gene TRBV20-1 combines with J gene TRBJ2-1; no reliable D call. The V gene's germline CDR1 is DFQATT and CDR2 SNEGSKA (reference sequence). V was pared by 3 bases and J by 10 bases, with 10 bases between. This CDR3 is built from 11 residues. The CDR3 is CSASPTAEQFF. The CDR3 region has the DNA TGCAGTGCTAGCCCCACTGCCGAGCAGTTCTTC.

This clonotype has more than one count but fewer than ten. This rearrangement joins TRBV7-8 to TRBJ2-1; D remains ambiguous. V lost 5 bases to trimming and J lost 0 bases, with 5 bases between them. The germline CDR1 and CDR2 sequences are SGHVS and FQNEAQ. The CDR3 is 13 amino acids. The CDR3 is CASSQSSYNEQFF. In DNA form, the CDR3 reads TGTGCCAGCAGCCAGAGCTCCTACAATGAGCAGTTCTTC.

CDR3 DNA: TGTGCCAGCAGTGGACAGTATACTAATGAAAAACTGTTTTTT. Translated, it gives CASSGQYTNEKLFF. The J gene is TRBJ1-4, the V gene TRBV6-1; perhaps TRBD1 as D (5 bases). The CDR3 consists of 14 residues. Germline CDR1 is MNHNS and CDR2 is SASEGT. V was trimmed by 4 bases and J by 2 bases, leaving 8 bases between them.

There are a few counts of this clonotype. The chain links TRBV27 to TRBJ2-7; possibly TRBD1 for D (5 bases). The CDR3 loop spans 14 amino acids. Germline assignment: CDR1 MNHEY and CDR2 SMNVEV (reference sequence). V lost 0 bases, J lost 3 bases, and 9 bases lay in between. The CDR3 DNA reads as TGTGCCAGCAGTTTATCTGGACAAGACTACGAGCAGTACTTC. Protein: CASSLSGQDYEQYF.

The chain has TRBV12-1 and TRBJ1-2; TRBD1 is taken as the D call from the table, unchecked against the DNA. TRBV12-1 is recorded as a pseudogene. The CDR3 covers 15 residues. The CDR3 DNA sequence: TGTGCCAGCAGCTCCCTCCCCGGGACAGGATATGGCTACACCTTC. Residues: CASSSLPGTGYGYTF.

This clonotype turned up a few times. The chain uses TRBV15 and TRBJ2-7, with TRBD2 matching 7 bases. This CDR3 is 17 amino acids long. The V segment lost 2 bases and the J segment 3 bases; nucleotides outside the gene matches: 13. Germline CDR1 and CDR2: LNHNV and YYDKDF (reference sequence). The DNA for the CDR3 is TGTGCCACCAGCAGACGTCCGAGAGATGGGGGGGGCTACGAGCAGTACTTC. It translates to CATSRRPRDGGGYEQYF.

In this sample, this clonotype turned up a few times. The gene calls are TRBV21-1 and TRBJ2-1; the D call TRBD2 from the table was never checked on the DNA. TRBV21-1 counts as a pseudogene. CDR3 length: 15 residues. The DNA of the CDR3 is TGTGCCAGCACCCCGCGTCTTGTGGGGTACAATGAGCAGTTCTTC. It yields the protein CASTPRLVGYNEQFF.

The gene calls are TRBV20-1 and TRBJ2-2; D is unclear. Between the trimmed V and J ends, which lost 4 bases and 1 base, there was a span of 10 bases. CDR1 DFQATT and CDR2 SNEGSKA come from the germline V gene (reference sequence). The CDR3 spans 14 residues. The CDR3: CSAIDPRNTGELFF. The CDR3 region has the DNA TGCAGTGCTATTGACCCGAGGAACACCGGGGAGCTGTTTTTT.

This rearrangement joins TRBV10-3 to TRBJ2-3; 9 nucleotides match TRBD2. This CDR3 has 15 residues. CDR1 and CDR2 (germline): ENHRY, SYGVKD. The junction had 7 bases not matched to a gene; V was cut back by 4 bases and J by 5 bases. The CDR3 DNA reads TGTGCCATCAGTGGGATAGCGGGAGCGGAAGATACGCAGTATTTT. The encoded protein is CAISGIAGAEDTQYF.

V gene TRBV19 combines with J gene TRBJ2-3, with 8 nucleotides matching TRBD2. This CDR3 region has 15 residues. V was clipped by 1 base and J by 4 bases; unmatched bases: 4. Germline V gene lookup returns CDR1 LNHDA and CDR2 SQIVND (reference sequence). The CDR3 sequence: CASSIGGRNSDTQYF. CDR3 DNA sequence: TGTGCCAGTAGTATAGGCGGGAGGAATTCAGATACGCAGTATTTT.

This clonotype is a singleton in its sample. CDR3 DNA: TGTGCCAGCAGTTGGGGGAACGAGCAGTTCTTC. This codes for CASSWGNEQFF. V is TRBV12-3 or TRBV12-4 and J is TRBJ2-1; D tentatively fits TRBD1 or TRBD2 (5 bases each). Trimming shortened V by 4 bases and J by 10 bases, and 8 bases separated the two germline ends. The length of the CDR3 is 11 residues.

The chain links TRBV5-6 to TRBJ2-1; D remains ambiguous. With 1 base removed from V and 0 bases from J, the gap between germline ends came to 5 bases. The CDR3 loop spans 14 amino acids. CDR1 and CDR2 from the germline V gene are SGHDT and YYEEEE. The CDR3 DNA sequence: TGTGCCAGCAGCTTGCCGAGCTCCTACAATGAGCAGTTCTTC. As protein: CASSLPSSYNEQFF. Looking up the rest from reference TRBV5-6 and TRBJ2-1 gives the full variable domain: DAGVTQSPTHLIKTRGQQVTLRCSPKSGHDTVSWYQQALGQGPQFIFQYYEEEERQRGNFPDRFSGHQFPNYSSELNVNALLLGDSALYLCASSLPSSYNEQFFGPGTRLTVL.

This clonotype appeared a few times. The chain carries TRBV6-1 and TRBJ2-7, with D possibly being TRBD1 (6 bases). V dropped 6 bases and J dropped 0 bases, with 15 bases sitting between them. CDR1 is MNHNS, CDR2 SASEGT, per germline. This CDR3 is 15 amino acids long. This CDR3 is CASRPGQHFSYEQYF. The CDR3 nucleotides read TGTGCCAGCAGACCGGGACAACATTTCTCCTACGAGCAGTACTTC.

The chain uses TRBV30 and TRBJ2-7, with TRBD2 as a possible D gene (6 bases). Trimming cost V 0 bases and J 6 bases, with 15 bases left between them. CDR1 and CDR2 from the germline V gene are GTSNPN and SVGIG (reference sequence). The CDR3 is 14 amino acids. Here the CDR3 reads CAWSVRLEGPEQYF. CDR3 DNA: TGTGCCTGGAGTGTACGACTAGAGGGACCCGAGCAGTACTTC.

This chain links TRBV4-1 with TRBJ1-2; TRBD1 matches 9 bases. The CDR3 is made up of 20 amino acids. Germline trimming cut 1 base from V and 1 base from J; bases unmatched to any gene: 16. Germline V gene data show CDR1 as MGHRA and CDR2 as YSYEKL. The CDR3 DNA is TGCGCCAGCAGCCAAGTAGTTCTCCGGACAGGGGTGGAGGATAACTATGGCTACACCTTC. Residues: CASSQVVLRTGVEDNYGYTF.

This clonotype has only a few counts. The chain uses TRBV21-1 and TRBJ2-7; TRBD2, the table's D call, lacks a check against the DNA. TRBV21-1 is designated a pseudogene. The CDR3 has 16 amino acids. As DNA, the CDR3 is TGTGCCAGCAGCAAAGGGGCTAGCGGGTTATCCTACGAGCAGTACTTC. As protein: CASSKGASGLSYEQYF.

This clonotype was picked up a small number of times. V usage is TRBV2 and J usage is TRBJ2-1; 9 bases map to TRBD1. V lost 5 bases, J lost 4 bases, and 3 bases stayed unmatched. This CDR3 region has 14 residues. Per the germline V gene, CDR1 is SNHLY and CDR2 is FYNNEI. The CDR3 region has the DNA TGTGCCAGCAGTCGACAGGGGGTATACAATGAGCAGTTCTTC. Amino acid sequence: CASSRQGVYNEQFF.

This clonotype turned up a few times. V is TRBV7-2 and J is TRBJ1-5; possibly TRBD1 for D (6 bases). V was shortened by 5 bases and J by 0 bases, with 11 bases between the two germline ends. CDR3 length: 15 amino acids. CDR1 and CDR2 (germline): SGHTA, FQGNSA. The CDR3 DNA reads as TGTGCCAGCAGCCACACAGGGACTAGCAATCAGCCCCAGCATTTT. It is translated as CASSHTGTSNQPQHF.

This chain uses TRBV10-3 with TRBJ2-3; 12 nucleotides align to TRBD2. Germline V gene lookup returns CDR1 ENHRY and CDR2 SYGVKD. V was pared by 8 bases and J by 3 bases, with 3 bases of the junction left unmatched. CDR3 length: 14 residues. The CDR3 DNA follows: TGTGCCATCCGGACTAGCGGGATGACAGATACGCAGTATTTT. Translating gives CAIRTSGMTDTQYF.

With regard to this clonotype: One junction end does not reproduce the germline sequence, and a read error may be involved. CDR3 sequence: CGARPGIYQEETQYF. The CDR3 region has the DNA TGCGGTGCTAGACCCGGGATTTACCAGGAAGAGACCCAGTACTTC. This chain connects TRBV20-1 to TRBJ2-5, with D possibly being TRBD2 (5 bases). CDR1 is DFQATT, CDR2 SNEGSKA, per germline (reference sequence). This CDR3 region has 15 residues.

The V and J genes are TRBV7-7 and TRBJ2-5; TRBD2 agrees at 8 bases. The germline V gene has CDR1 SSHAT and CDR2 FNYEAQ (reference sequence). Trimming at V came to 5 bases and at J to 4 bases, leaving 12 bases not matched to a gene. CDR3 size: 16 residues. The CDR3 bases are TGTGCCAGCAGCCCTCGTGGTAGCGGGGAGAGAGAGACCCAGTACTTC. It is translated as CASSPRGSGERETQYF.

The chain is built from TRBV6-1 and TRBJ1-5; a possible D gene is TRBD1 (6 bases). V lost 3 bases, J lost 11 bases, and 17 bases lay in between. Germline assignment: CDR1 MNHNS and CDR2 SASEGT. The CDR3 is 14 amino acids. The CDR3 here is CASSEVGTQSSQHF. CDR3 DNA sequence: TGTGCCAGCAGTGAGGTTGGGACACAATCGTCCCAGCATTTT.

This clonotype came up a few times. The V gene is TRBV6-1, the J gene TRBJ2-7, with D unclear. This CDR3 spans 14 amino acids. The germline V gene has CDR1 MNHNS and CDR2 SASEGT. V was shortened by 6 bases and J by 0 bases, with 12 bases between the two germline ends. The DNA of the CDR3 is TGTGCCAGCAGCGTTTCGGACGCCTCCTACGAGCAGTACTTC. It is translated as CASSVSDASYEQYF.